This TCR beta chain was sequenced for a study of blood T cells in healthy people across ages. A sample-barcoded 5' primer and a J-beta primer mix were used in a second PCR of roughly 6 to 11 cycles. TCRdb independently ran MiXCR on the 5' RACE reads; one entry per CDR3 protein. The sample has roughly 1,300,000 distinct CDR3 sequences, around 55% seen once. The clonotype originates from a young man in good health. Sequences were obtained from blood.

CDR3 loop: CASSKGGRSLGYTF. CDR3 sequence (DNA): TGTGCCAGCAGCAAGGGGGGACGGTCTTTGGGCTACACCTTC. The gene calls are TRBV3-1 and TRBJ1-2, with D possibly TRBD1 on 6 matching bases. V was clipped by 5 bases and J by 8 bases, with 18 bases between them. The CDR3 is 14 residues long. The V gene's germline CDR1 is LGHDT and CDR2 YNNKEL (reference sequence).